This TCR beta chain comes out of a study of blood T cells in healthy people across ages. Germline-derived CDR1 and CDR2 are SGDLS and YYNGEE. This CDR3 comprises 14 residues. V was pared by 6 bases and J by 4 bases, with 16 bases between. Combining a sample-barcoded 5' primer with a J-beta primer mix, a second PCR ran for about 7 to 12 cycles. TCRdb used MiXCR to reprocess the 5' RACE reads, holding one entry per CDR3 protein. Of 1.5 million to 2 million distinct CDR3 sequences listed, about 31% are singletons. This receptor was obtained from a woman in her 30s in good health. The sample was blood. V and J are TRBV9 and TRBJ1-1, with D uncertain. CDR3 region: CASTTGMAGTEAFF. The CDR3 DNA follows: TGTGCCAGCACCACGGGGATGGCGGGCACTGAAGCTTTCTTT.